The present entry profiles one T cell receptor beta chain with its context. The data were obtained in a study of cytomegalovirus exposure and HLA in healthy donors. The table came from immunoSEQ multiplex PCR; TCRdb's copy has only in-frame clones and leaves some out. The sample holds about 120,000 clones, approximately 88% seen once. Looked up from germline, CDR1 is SGHTA and CDR2 is FQGNSA. The V gene end was trimmed by 0 bases and the J gene end by 9 bases; junction bases not matched to a gene: 4. The CDR3 covers 16 residues. The material sequenced was PBMCs. The rearrangement links TRBV7-2 to TRBJ1-6; 11 positions agree with TRBD1. This receptor was taken from a young man in good health and CMV-seronegative. DNA of the CDR3: TGTGCCAGCAGCTTAGCCGGACAGGGGGCTGGTTCACCCCTCCACTTT. It encodes CASSLAGQGAGSPLHF.